Following are 32 T cell receptor beta chains from one sample sequenced in a study of long-term antiretroviral therapy in people with HIV. The libraries were made with immunoSEQ v3.0 at survey level. Assay: immunoSEQ multiplex PCR; the TCRdb copy retains only in-frame clones and omits some. The data contain roughly 20,000 clones, 70% to 90% of them singletons. Sequenced here: unsorted PBMCs, sampled 2.3 years after starting antiretroviral therapy. These receptors all stem from a man in his 60s with HIV.

The chain uses TRBV19 and TRBJ2-1, with 7 nucleotides matching TRBD1. The J segment lost 3 bases and the V segment lost 3 bases, leaving 11 bases of the junction unmatched. Germline V lookup: CDR1 LNHDA, CDR2 SQIVND (reference sequence). The CDR3 extends over 17 amino acids. CDR3: CASSMVRGQGSYNEQFF. The CDR3 bases are TGTGCCAGTAGTATGGTAAGGGGGCAAGGGAGCTACAATGAGCAGTTCTTC.

The gene calls are TRBV30 and TRBJ1-1, with D perhaps matching TRBD1 (6 bases). The germline gives CDR1 GTSNPN, CDR2 SVGIG (reference sequence). Trimming pared 3 bases from V and 7 bases from J, leaving 18 bases between. CDR3 length: 14 residues. This chain's CDR3 is CAWRSGFSGVEAFF. The CDR3 DNA follows: TGTGCCTGGAGATCAGGCTTCTCAGGGGTTGAAGCTTTCTTT.

This clone appeared a single time. The chain links TRBV6-6 to TRBJ1-6; tentatively, D is TRBD1 (5 bases). Trimming stripped 6 bases from V and 7 bases from J, with 16 bases between. This CDR3 region has 15 residues. Germline CDR1 MNHNY, CDR2 SVGAGI (reference sequence). This CDR3 reads CASRSRWGRNSPLHF. Written as DNA, the CDR3 is TGTGCCAGCAGGTCCAGGTGGGGGAGGAATTCACCCCTCCACTTT.

The gene calls are TRBV5-5 and TRBJ2-3; no clear D. Trimming shortened V by 0 bases and J by 0 bases, and 17 bases separated the two germline ends. CDR1 and CDR2 from the germline V gene are SGHKS and YYEKEE (reference sequence). The CDR3 sequence is 18 residues long. The CDR3: CASSLAPAGQASTDTQYF. CDR3 DNA sequence: TGTGCCAGCAGCTTGGCGCCTGCAGGCCAGGCTAGCACAGATACGCAGTATTTT.

V gene TRBV10-1 combines with J gene TRBJ2-3; no definite D call. V was pared by 0 bases and J by 2 bases, with 9 bases between. Germline lookup yields CDR1 WNHNN and CDR2 SYGVQD (reference sequence). The CDR3 has 15 amino acids. The CDR3 region is CASSESHDHTDTQYF. CDR3 coding DNA: TGCGCCAGCAGTGAGTCGCACGATCACACAGATACGCAGTATTTT.

The chain uses TRBV14 and TRBJ1-2; no reliable D call. The germline V and J ends were trimmed by 1 base and 2 bases, with 17 bases remaining between them. CDR3 length: 17 residues. From germline, CDR1 is SGHDN and CDR2 FVKESK. CDR3 sequence reads: CASSQVPGLESNYGYTF. DNA of the CDR3: TGTGCCAGCAGCCAAGTCCCGGGCCTGGAGTCCAACTATGGCTACACCTTC.

This sequence joins TRBV18 and TRBJ2-7; D unclear. Trimming took 3 bases from V and 9 from J, leaving 15 bases between them. The CDR3 runs to 13 residues. Germline CDR1 reads KGHSH; CDR2 reads LQKENI. The CDR3, as DNA: TGTGCCAGCTCACCCGGGCACCCCATATCGCAGTACTTC. This translates into CASSPGHPISQYF.

V is TRBV9 and J is TRBJ2-2; TRBD2 matches at 10 bases. CDR3 length: 17 residues. J was trimmed by 5 bases and V by 3 bases; bases with no gene match: 10. From germline, CDR1 is SGDLS and CDR2 YYNGEE. CDR3 coding DNA: TGTGCCAGCAGCGGGGCTAGCGGGAGAACAAGTACCGGGGAGCTGTTTTTT. Translating gives CASSGASGRTSTGELFF.

This clone was observed once. The chain has TRBV5-3 and TRBJ2-1, with D maybe TRBD1 (5 bases). TRBV5-3 is labeled an ORF, and its function is uncertain. The CDR3 runs to 16 residues. Trimming took 3 bases from V and 5 from J, leaving 18 bases between them. CDR3 sequence reads: CARSWEGHSKDNEQFF. The CDR3 DNA reads TGTGCCAGAAGCTGGGAAGGACACTCCAAAGACAATGAGCAGTTCTTC.

The chain links TRBV4-3 to TRBJ1-6; D is unclear. The CDR3 loop spans 18 amino acids. V was cut by 0 bases and J by 10 bases, with 22 bases left in between. CDR1 LGHNA and CDR2 YSLEER come from the germline V gene. CDR3: CASSQDYVAFLVDSPLHF. In nucleotides, the CDR3 is TGCGCCAGCAGCCAAGATTACGTAGCATTCCTAGTTGACTCACCCCTCCACTTT.

This clone was seen a single time. The genes are TRBV6-1 and TRBJ1-1; 7 bases fit TRBD1. The CDR3 runs to 14 residues. The germline gives CDR1 MNHNS, CDR2 SASEGT. Trimming cost V 0 bases and J 3 bases; bases outside gene matches: 1. CDR3 loop: CASSEAGGDTEAFF. DNA of the CDR3: TGTGCCAGCAGTGAAGCAGGGGGCGACACTGAAGCTTTCTTT.

This rearrangement joins TRBV30 to TRBJ2-3; D call uncertain. The germline V gene has CDR1 GTSNPN and CDR2 SVGIG (reference sequence). Trimming shortened V by 3 bases and J by 4 bases, and 11 bases separated the two germline ends. This CDR3 region has 13 residues. CDR3 nucleotide sequence: TGTGCCTGGAGCAACATACTCCCAGATACGCAGTATTTT. This gives the protein CAWSNILPDTQYF.

This clone occurred a few times. The rearrangement uses TRBV19 and TRBJ2-1; D may be TRBD2 (6 bases). Trimming took off 6 bases at V and 4 bases at J, with 7 bases between the two ends. Germline values: CDR1 LNHDA, CDR2 SQIVND (reference sequence). This CDR3 region has 12 residues. The CDR3 loop reads CASRTRYNEQFF. CDR3 DNA sequence: TGTGCCAGTAGGACTAGGTACAATGAGCAGTTCTTC.

The chain recombines TRBV5-1 with TRBJ2-2, with D unresolved. The germline V gene encodes CDR1 SGHRS and CDR2 YFSETQ. V gave up 1 base and J gave up 6 bases, with 13 bases separating them. CDR3 length: 15 amino acids. The CDR3 DNA is TGCGCCAGCAGCTTGTTCCAGCCTTTGGCCGGGGAGCTGTTTTTT. This codes for CASSLFQPLAGELFF.

Comment on this clone: This sample also contains other DNA sequences that code for the same CDR3. The chain carries TRBV5-6 and TRBJ2-6; D possibly corresponds to TRBD1 (6 bases). The germline CDR1 and CDR2 sequences are SGHDT and YYEEEE. V lost 4 bases and J 0 bases, leaving 8 bases between the germline ends. This CDR3 has 15 residues. Written as DNA, the CDR3 is TGTGCCAGCAGCCTGGGGGCCTCTGGGGCCAACGTCCTGACTTTC. This translates into CASSLGASGANVLTF. Together with reference TRBV5-6 and TRBJ2-6, the CDR3 gives the full variable domain: DAGVTQSPTHLIKTRGQQVTLRCSPKSGHDTVSWYQQALGQGPQFIFQYYEEEERQRGNFPDRFSGHQFPNYSSELNVNALLLGDSALYLCASSLGASGANVLTFGAGSRLTVL.

This chain connects TRBV11-2 to TRBJ2-2, with TRBD2 identical over 8 bases. Germline loops: CDR1 SGHAT, CDR2 FQNNGV. The CDR3 is 16 residues long. With 3 bases clipped from V and 3 bases from J, the junction kept 6 bases outside the gene matches. CDR3 coding DNA: TGTGCCAGCAGCTTCCGCGGGGGGCGTGACACCGGGGAGCTGTTTTTT. Encoded protein: CASSFRGGRDTGELFF.

V and J are TRBV18 and TRBJ2-7, with TRBD2 as a possible D gene (5 bases). The CDR3 runs 12 residues. Per the germline V gene, CDR1 is KGHSH and CDR2 is LQKENI. Trimming left V 3 bases short and J 2 bases short, with 5 bases between. CDR3 sequence reads: CASSPTTYEQYF. Here the CDR3 DNA reads TGTGCCAGCTCACCGACTACCTACGAGCAGTACTTC.

This clone has only a few counts. CDR3 sequence: CASSGDNEQFF. Written as DNA, the CDR3 is TGTGCCAGCTCCGGGGACAATGAGCAGTTCTTC. The chain has TRBV2 and TRBJ2-1, with a tentative D call TRBD2 (5 bases). The CDR3 sequence is 11 residues long. V gave up 8 bases and J gave up 5 bases, with 7 bases separating them. In germline, CDR1 is SNHLY, CDR2 FYNNEI.

This chain uses TRBV11-2 with TRBJ1-1; TRBD1 is a possible D gene (5 bases). V lost 6 bases and J lost 8, with 22 bases in between. The CDR3 contains 15 residues. Germline-derived CDR1 and CDR2 are SGHAT and FQNNGV. The CDR3 spells CASRTRRGGKPEAFF. DNA of the CDR3: TGTGCCAGCAGAACCCGGCGGGGGGGGAAACCCGAAGCTTTCTTT. The full variable domain, in which reference TRBV11-2 and TRBJ1-1 provide the parts outside the CDR3, is EAGVAQSPRYKIIEKRQSVAFWCNPISGHATLYWYQQILGQGPKLLIQFQNNGVVDDSQLPKDRFSAERLKGVDSTLKIQPAKLEDSAVYLCASRTRRGGKPEAFFGQGTRLTVV.

The rearrangement joins TRBV5-1 to TRBJ2-3, with 10 bases fitting TRBD2. CDR1 is SGHRS and CDR2 is YFSETQ in the germline V gene. After removal of 3 bases from V and 0 bases from J, the junction contained 7 bases not matched to a gene. This CDR3 has 17 residues. CDR3 protein: CASSSLLAGASTDTQYF. The CDR3 nucleotides are TGCGCCAGCAGCTCCCTTCTAGCGGGGGCTAGCACAGATACGCAGTATTTT.

The CDR3 DNA reads TGCGCCAGCAGCTTGGCTGATCCCATCTACGAGCAGTACTTC. It translates to CASSLADPIYEQYF. The chain is built from TRBV5-1 and TRBJ2-7; D not resolved. This CDR3 has 14 amino acids. Trimming took off 0 bases at V and 3 bases at J, with 10 bases between the two ends. Germline V gene sequence: CDR1 SGHRS, CDR2 YFSETQ.

This sequence joins TRBV7-7 and TRBJ2-5, with D possibly matching TRBD2 (6 bases). This CDR3 is built from 14 residues. Germline lookup yields CDR1 SSHAT and CDR2 FNYEAQ (reference sequence). V dropped 3 bases and J dropped 4 bases, with 12 bases sitting between them. The CDR3 coding sequence is TGTGCCAGCAGCTTGGGCGGGATGGGAGAGACCCAGTACTTC. It translates to CASSLGGMGETQYF. Using reference TRBV7-7 and TRBJ2-5 for the parts outside the CDR3, the full variable domain is GAGVSQSPRYKVTKRGQDVTLRCDPISSHATLYWYQQALGQGPEFLTYFNYEAQPDKSGLPSDRFSAERPEGSISTLTIQRTEQRDSAMYRCASSLGGMGETQYFGPGTRLLVL.

The rearrangement links TRBV6-5 to TRBJ2-3, with D unclear. The CDR3 has 15 residues. Per the germline V gene, CDR1 is MNHEY and CDR2 is SVGAGI. With 2 bases removed from V and 2 bases from J, the gap between germline ends came to 11 bases. The CDR3 nucleotides are TGTGCCAGCAGTTACGAGATCTCTTACACAGATACGCAGTATTTT. It codes for CASSYEISYTDTQYF.

The chain recombines TRBV9 with TRBJ1-1; 10 bases line up with TRBD1. The CDR3 covers 14 residues. V shed 4 bases and J 3 bases; nucleotides not matched to a gene: 3. Germline CDR1 reads SGDLS; CDR2 reads YYNGEE. As DNA, the CDR3 is TGTGCCAGCAGCCTGGACAGGGGGGACACTGAAGCTTTCTTT. It yields the protein CASSLDRGDTEAFF.

The chain joins TRBV6-1 to TRBJ2-5; D is unresolved. This CDR3 region has 11 residues. The germline gives CDR1 MNHNS, CDR2 SASEGT. V was trimmed by 3 bases and J by 5 bases, leaving 4 bases between them. CDR3 sequence: CASSDWETQYF. CDR3 nucleotide sequence: TGTGCCAGCAGTGACTGGGAGACCCAGTACTTC.

This chain uses TRBV6-6 with TRBJ2-7; D is undetermined. V lost 4 bases, J lost 5 bases, and 9 bases lay in between. Germline-derived CDR1 and CDR2 are MNHNY and SVGAGI (reference sequence). This CDR3 has 12 residues. As DNA, the CDR3 is TGTGCCAGCAGTTTTACCCAGAACGAGCAGTACTTC. Encoded protein: CASSFTQNEQYF.

V is TRBV11-3 and J is TRBJ2-3; TRBD2 matches at 7 bases. V trimming: 5 bases; J trimming: 2 bases; junction bases outside the gene matches: 13. There are 17 residues in the CDR3. Germline lookup yields CDR1 SGHNT and CDR2 YENEEA. The DNA of the CDR3 is TGTGCCAGCAGCCCTGACAGAAGCGGGGAATACACAGATACGCAGTATTTT. It codes for CASSPDRSGEYTDTQYF. Based on the CDR3 plus reference TRBV11-3 and TRBJ2-3, the full variable domain is EAGVVQSPRYKIIEKKQPVAFWCNPISGHNTLYWYLQNLGQGPELLIRYENEEAVDDSQLPKDRFSAERLKGVDSTLKIQPAELGDSAVYLCASSPDRSGEYTDTQYFGPGTRLTVL.

The rearrangement uses TRBV4-3 and TRBJ2-3; D is undetermined. The CDR3 contains 17 residues. Per germline, CDR1 LGHNA and CDR2 YSLEER. The ends were cut back, 1 base at V and 1 base at J, with 15 bases in the middle. CDR3 amino acids: CASSQAPDGHGTDTQYF. As DNA, the CDR3 is TGCGCCAGCAGCCAAGCCCCGGACGGCCATGGCACAGATACGCAGTATTTT.

The chain combines TRBV4-3 with TRBJ2-7; tentative D call: TRBD2 (7 bases). Germline CDR1 and CDR2: LGHNA and YSLEER. The CDR3 sequence is 14 residues long. V was shortened by 1 base and J by 6 bases, with 13 bases between the two germline ends. CDR3 DNA: TGCGCCAGCAGCCAAGGTGGACGGGGGGCCGAGCAGTACTTC. The encoded protein is CASSQGGRGAEQYF.

This rearrangement joins TRBV27 to TRBJ1-4, with a possible D match to TRBD1 (6 bases). CDR1 is MNHEY and CDR2 is SMNVEV in the germline V gene (reference sequence). The CDR3 consists of 16 residues. V lost 0 bases, J lost 5 bases, and 13 bases lay in between. The CDR3 here is CASSLSGAGWNEKLFF. The CDR3 region has the DNA TGTGCCAGCAGTTTATCGGGGGCAGGGTGGAATGAAAAACTGTTTTTT.

The chain uses TRBV6-5 and TRBJ2-1; 10 nucleotides align to TRBD2. There are 15 residues in the CDR3. CDR1 is MNHEY, CDR2 SVGAGI, per germline. Germline trimming cut 0 bases from V and 6 bases from J; bases unmatched to any gene: 2. CDR3 DNA sequence: TGTGCCAGCAGTTACTCCCTAGCGGGAGTCAATGAGCAGTTCTTC. Protein sequence: CASSYSLAGVNEQFF.

This chain joins TRBV9 and TRBJ1-2, with 9 bases identical to TRBD1. This CDR3 is built from 14 residues. V trimming: 4 bases; J trimming: 3 bases; junction bases outside the gene matches: 4. Germline-derived CDR1 and CDR2 are SGDLS and YYNGEE. The chain's CDR3 is CASSSTGGYYGYTF. The CDR3 nucleotides read TGTGCCAGCAGCTCGACAGGGGGATACTATGGCTACACCTTC.